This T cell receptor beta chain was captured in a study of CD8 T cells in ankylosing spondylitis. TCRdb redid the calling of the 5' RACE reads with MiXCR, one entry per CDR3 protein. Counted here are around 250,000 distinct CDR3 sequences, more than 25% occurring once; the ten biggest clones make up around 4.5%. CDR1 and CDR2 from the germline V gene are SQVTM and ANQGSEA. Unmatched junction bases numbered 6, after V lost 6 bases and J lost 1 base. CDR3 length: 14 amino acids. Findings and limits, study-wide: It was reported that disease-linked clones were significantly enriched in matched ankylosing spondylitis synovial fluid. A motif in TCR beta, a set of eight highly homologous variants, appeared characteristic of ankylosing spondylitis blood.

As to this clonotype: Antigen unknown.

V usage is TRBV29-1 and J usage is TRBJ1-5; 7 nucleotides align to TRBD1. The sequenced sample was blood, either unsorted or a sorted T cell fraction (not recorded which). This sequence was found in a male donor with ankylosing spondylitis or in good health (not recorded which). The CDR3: CSVSGTESNQPQHF. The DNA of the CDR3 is TGCAGCGTGTCCGGGACAGAGAGCAATCAGCCCCAGCATTTT. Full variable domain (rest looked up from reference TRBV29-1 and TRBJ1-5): SAVISQKPSRDICQRGTSLTIQCQVDSQVTMMFWYRQQPGQSLTLIATANQGSEATYESGFVIDKFPISRPNLTFSTLTVSNMSPEDSSIYLCSVSGTESNQPQHFGDGTRLSIL.